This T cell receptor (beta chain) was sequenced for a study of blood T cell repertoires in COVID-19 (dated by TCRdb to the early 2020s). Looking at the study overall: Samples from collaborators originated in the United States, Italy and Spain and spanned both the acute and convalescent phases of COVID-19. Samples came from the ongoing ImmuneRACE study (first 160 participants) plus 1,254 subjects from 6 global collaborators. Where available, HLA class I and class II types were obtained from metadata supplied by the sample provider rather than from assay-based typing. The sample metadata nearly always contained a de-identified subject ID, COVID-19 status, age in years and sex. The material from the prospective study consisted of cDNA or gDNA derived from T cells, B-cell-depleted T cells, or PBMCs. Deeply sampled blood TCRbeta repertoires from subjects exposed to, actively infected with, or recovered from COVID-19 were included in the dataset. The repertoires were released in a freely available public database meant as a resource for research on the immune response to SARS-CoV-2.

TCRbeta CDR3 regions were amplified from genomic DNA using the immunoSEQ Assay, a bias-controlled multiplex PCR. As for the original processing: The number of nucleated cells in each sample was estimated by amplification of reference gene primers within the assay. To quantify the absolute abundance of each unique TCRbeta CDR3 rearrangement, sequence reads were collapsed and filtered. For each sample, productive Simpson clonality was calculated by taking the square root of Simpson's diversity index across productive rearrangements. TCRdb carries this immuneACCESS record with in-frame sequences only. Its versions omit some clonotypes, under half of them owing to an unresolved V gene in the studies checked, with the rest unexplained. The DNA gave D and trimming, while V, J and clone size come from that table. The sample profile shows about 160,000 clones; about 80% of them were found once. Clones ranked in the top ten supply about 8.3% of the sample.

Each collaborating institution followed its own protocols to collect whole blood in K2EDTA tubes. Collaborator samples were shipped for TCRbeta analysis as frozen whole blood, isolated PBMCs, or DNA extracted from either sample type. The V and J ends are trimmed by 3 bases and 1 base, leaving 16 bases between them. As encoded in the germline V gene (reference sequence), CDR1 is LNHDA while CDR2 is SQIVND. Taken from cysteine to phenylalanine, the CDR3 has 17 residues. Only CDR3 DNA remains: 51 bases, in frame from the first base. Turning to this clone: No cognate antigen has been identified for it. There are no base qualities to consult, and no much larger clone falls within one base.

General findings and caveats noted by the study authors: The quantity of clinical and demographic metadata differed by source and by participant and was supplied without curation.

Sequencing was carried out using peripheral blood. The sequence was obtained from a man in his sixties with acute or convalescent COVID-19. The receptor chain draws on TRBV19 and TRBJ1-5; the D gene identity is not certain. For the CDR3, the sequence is CASSMRVRDLSNQPQHF. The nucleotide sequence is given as TGTGCCAGTAGTATGCGAGTGAGGGATTTGAGCAATCAGCCCCAGCATTTT.